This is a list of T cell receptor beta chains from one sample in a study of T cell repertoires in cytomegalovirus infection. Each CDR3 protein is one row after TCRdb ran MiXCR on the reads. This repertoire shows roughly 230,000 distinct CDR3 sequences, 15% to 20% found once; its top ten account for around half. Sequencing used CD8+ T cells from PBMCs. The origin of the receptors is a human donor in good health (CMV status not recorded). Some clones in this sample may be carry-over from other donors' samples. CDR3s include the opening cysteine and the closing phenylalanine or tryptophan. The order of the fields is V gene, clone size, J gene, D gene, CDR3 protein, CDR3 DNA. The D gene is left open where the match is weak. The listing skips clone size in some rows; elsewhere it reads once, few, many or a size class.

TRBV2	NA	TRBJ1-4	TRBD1	CASRADRGFYEKLFF	TGTGCCAGCAGAGCGGACAGGGGCTTTTACGAAAAACTGTTTTTT
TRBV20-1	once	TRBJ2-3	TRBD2	CSAKRLAGESDTQYF	TGCAGTGCTAAAAGACTAGCGGGGGAATCAGATACGCAGTATTTT
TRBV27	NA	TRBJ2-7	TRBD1	CASSLLSQGAREQYF	TGTGCCAGCAGTTTATTGAGTCAGGGGGCAAGGGAGCAGTACTTC
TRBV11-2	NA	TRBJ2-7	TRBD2	CASSASLAGGYEQYF	TGTGCCAGCAGCGCCAGCCTAGCGGGGGGGTACGAGCAGTACTTC
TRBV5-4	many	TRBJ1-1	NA	CASSDTDSMNTEAFF	TGTGCCAGCAGCGACACGGACAGCATGAACACTGAAGCTTTCTTT
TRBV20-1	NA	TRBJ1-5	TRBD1	CSATTGEENQPQHF	TGCAGTGCCACGACAGGGGAGGAGAATCAGCCCCAGCATTTT
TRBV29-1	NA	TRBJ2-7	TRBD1	CSVYRGYEQYF	TGCAGCGTCTACAGGGGCTACGAGCAGTACTTC
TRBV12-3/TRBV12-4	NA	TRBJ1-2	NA	CASSAPGHMHGFTF	TGTGCCAGCAGTGCCCCGGGACACATGCATGGCTTCACCTTC
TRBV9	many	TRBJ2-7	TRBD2	CASSPDPSGVEQYF	TGTGCCAGCAGCCCAGATCCTAGCGGGGTCGAGCAGTACTTC
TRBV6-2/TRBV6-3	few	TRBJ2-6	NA	CASSYRGPGANVLTF	TGTGCCAGCAGTTATCGGGGGCCTGGGGCCAACGTCCTGACTTTC
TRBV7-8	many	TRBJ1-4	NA	CASSLQATNEKLFF	TGTGCCAGCAGCCTGCAGGCAACTAATGAAAAACTGTTTTTT
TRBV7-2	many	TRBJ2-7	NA	CASSLEGLYEQYF	TGTGCCAGCAGCTTAGAGGGCCTCTACGAGCAGTACTTC
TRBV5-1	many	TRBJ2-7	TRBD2	CASSHRLAGSYEQYF	TGCGCCAGCAGCCACCGACTAGCGGGGTCCTACGAGCAGTACTTC
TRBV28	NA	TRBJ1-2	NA	CASSLMDDGFYGYTF	TGTGCCAGCAGTTTAATGGATGATGGCTTCTATGGCTACACCTTC
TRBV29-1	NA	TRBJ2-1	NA	CSAHPGSSYNEQFF	TGCAGCGCTCACCCGGGGAGCTCCTACAATGAGCAGTTCTTC
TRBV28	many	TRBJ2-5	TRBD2	CASRPVSGGPGRGMQETQYF	TGTGCCAGCAGGCCCGTTAGCGGGGGACCTGGCCGTGGCATGCAAGAGACCCAGTACTTC
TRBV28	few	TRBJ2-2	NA	CASRPTGSGGELFF	TGTGCCAGCAGACCTACAGGGTCAGGCGGGGAGCTGTTTTTT
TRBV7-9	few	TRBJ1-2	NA	CASSLGGLGGYTF	TGTGCCAGCAGCTTAGGGGGTTTGGGCGGCTACACCTTC
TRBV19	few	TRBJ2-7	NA	CASSMSGSSYEQYF	TGTGCCAGTAGTATGTCAGGGAGCTCCTACGAGCAGTACTTC
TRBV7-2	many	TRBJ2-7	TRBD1	CASSLQAGGAYEQYF	TGTGCCAGCAGCTTACAGGCAGGGGGTGCCTACGAGCAGTACTTC
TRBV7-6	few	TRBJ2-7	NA	CASSPPRGVKSYEQYF	TGTGCCAGCAGCCCTCCCAGGGGGGTAAAATCCTACGAGCAGTACTTC
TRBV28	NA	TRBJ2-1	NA	CASSDWGEQFF	TGTGCCAGCTCGGACTGGGGTGAGCAGTTCTTC
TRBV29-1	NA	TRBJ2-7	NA	CSVEGAGDSYEQYF	TGCAGCGTTGAAGGCGCGGGTGATTCCTACGAGCAGTACTTC
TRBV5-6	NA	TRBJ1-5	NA	CASSGRGGGSNQPQHF	TGTGCCAGCAGCGGACGGGGCGGTGGTAGCAATCAGCCCCAGCATTTT
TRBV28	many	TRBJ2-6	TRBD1	CASSTWDRVFSGANVLTF	TGTGCCAGCAGTACCTGGGACAGGGTATTCTCTGGGGCCAACGTCCTGACTTTC
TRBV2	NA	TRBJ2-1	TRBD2	CASTSSGGGGNEQFF	TGTGCCAGCACGTCTAGCGGGGGGGGAGGCAATGAGCAGTTCTTC
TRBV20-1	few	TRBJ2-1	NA	CSARGPNTNNEQFF	TGCAGTGCTAGGGGTCCGAACACGAACAATGAGCAGTTCTTC
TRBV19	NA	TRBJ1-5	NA	CASMVGGGNQPQHF	TGTGCCAGTATGGTAGGAGGGGGCAATCAGCCCCAGCATTTT
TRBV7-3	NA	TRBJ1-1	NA	CASSPGTPAFF	TGTGCCAGCAGCCCCGGGACTCCGGCTTTCTTT
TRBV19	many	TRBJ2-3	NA	CASSIGLGTDTQYF	TGTGCCAGTAGTATCGGACTCGGCACAGATACGCAGTATTTT
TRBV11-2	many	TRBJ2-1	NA	CASSLDLVGSSYNEQFF	TGTGCCAGCAGCTTAGATCTAGTTGGGAGCTCCTACAATGAGCAGTTCTTC
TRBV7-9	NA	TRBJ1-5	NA	CASSSSYMNQPQHF	TGTGCCAGCAGCTCCTCATATATGAATCAGCCCCAGCATTTT
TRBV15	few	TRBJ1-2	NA	CATSRGTATNYGYTF	TGTGCCACCAGCAGAGGGACCGCGACTAACTATGGCTACACCTTC
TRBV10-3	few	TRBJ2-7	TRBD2	CAIRTSGGGPTGEQYF	TGTGCCATCAGGACTAGCGGGGGAGGGCCCACGGGAGAGCAGTACTTC
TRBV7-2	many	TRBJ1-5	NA	CASSSRGSQPQHF	TGTGCCAGCAGCTCAAGGGGTTCCCAGCCCCAGCATTTT
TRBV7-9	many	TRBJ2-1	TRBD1	CASSLWTGGAVNEQFF	TGTGCCAGCAGCTTATGGACAGGGGGCGCGGTAAATGAGCAGTTCTTC
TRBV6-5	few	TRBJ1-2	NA	CASSPSVGGYGYTF	TGTGCCAGCAGTCCCTCCGTGGGGGGCTATGGCTACACCTTC
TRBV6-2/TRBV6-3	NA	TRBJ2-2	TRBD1	CASSATGGLYTGELFF	TGTGCCAGCAGTGCCACAGGGGGCCTATACACCGGGGAGCTGTTTTTT
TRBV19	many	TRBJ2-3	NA	CASSITPGTDTQYF	TGTGCCAGTAGTATCACTCCGGGCACAGATACGCAGTATTTT
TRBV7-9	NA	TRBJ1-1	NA	CASRVSPNTEAFF	TGTGCCAGCAGGGTAAGCCCGAACACTGAAGCTTTCTTT
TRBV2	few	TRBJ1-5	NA	CASSEDPNQPQHF	TGTGCCAGCAGCGAGGACCCTAATCAGCCCCAGCATTTT
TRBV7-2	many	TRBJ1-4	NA	CASSSTGSQATNEKLFF	TGTGCCAGCAGCTCAACAGGGAGCCAGGCAACTAATGAAAAACTGTTTTTT
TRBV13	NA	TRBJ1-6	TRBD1	CASSAGQGYNSPLHF	TGTGCCAGCAGCGCGGGACAGGGATATAATTCACCCCTCCACTTT
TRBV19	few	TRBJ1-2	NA	CASIGGYGYTF	TGTGCCAGTATTGGGGGCTATGGCTACACCTTC
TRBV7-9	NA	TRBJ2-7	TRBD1	CASSLVTGRGNEQYF	TGTGCCAGCAGCTTAGTCACAGGCAGGGGGAACGAGCAGTACTTC
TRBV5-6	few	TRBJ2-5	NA	CASSARGGSETQYF	TGTGCCAGCAGCGCACGAGGGGGGTCGGAGACCCAGTACTTC
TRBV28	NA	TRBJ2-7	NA	CASSSSGPFLEQYF	TGTGCCAGCAGTTCCAGCGGGCCATTTTTGGAGCAGTACTTC
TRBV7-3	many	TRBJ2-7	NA	CASSPPWDRVDEQYF	TGTGCCAGCAGCCCACCGTGGGACCGGGTGGACGAGCAGTACTTC
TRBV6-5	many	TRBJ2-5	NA	CASSYGFGGETQYF	TGTGCCAGCAGTTACGGTTTTGGCGGTGAGACCCAGTACTTC
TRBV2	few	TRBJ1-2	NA	CASSPYGGETNYGYTF	TGTGCCAGCAGTCCCTACGGGGGGGAGACTAACTATGGCTACACCTTC
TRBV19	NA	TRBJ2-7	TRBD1	CASSYPTSGTGPPYEQYF	TGTGCCAGCAGTTACCCCACCTCCGGGACAGGACCCCCCTACGAGCAGTACTTC
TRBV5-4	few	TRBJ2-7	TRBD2	CASSHHGLAGGLISLDEQYF	TGTGCCAGCAGTCACCATGGACTAGCGGGGGGTCTAATCTCCCTCGACGAGCAGTACTTC
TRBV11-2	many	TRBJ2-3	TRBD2	CASSPEPAGRSTDTQYF	TGTGCCAGCAGCCCAGAACCAGCGGGGCGAAGCACAGATACGCAGTATTTT
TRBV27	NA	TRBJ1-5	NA	CASSGDNFGNQPQHF	TGTGCCAGCAGTGGGGACAATTTCGGCAATCAGCCCCAGCATTTT
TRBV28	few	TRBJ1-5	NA	CASSLYNRAQRPQHF	TGTGCCAGCAGTTTGTATAACAGGGCCCAACGGCCCCAGCATTTT